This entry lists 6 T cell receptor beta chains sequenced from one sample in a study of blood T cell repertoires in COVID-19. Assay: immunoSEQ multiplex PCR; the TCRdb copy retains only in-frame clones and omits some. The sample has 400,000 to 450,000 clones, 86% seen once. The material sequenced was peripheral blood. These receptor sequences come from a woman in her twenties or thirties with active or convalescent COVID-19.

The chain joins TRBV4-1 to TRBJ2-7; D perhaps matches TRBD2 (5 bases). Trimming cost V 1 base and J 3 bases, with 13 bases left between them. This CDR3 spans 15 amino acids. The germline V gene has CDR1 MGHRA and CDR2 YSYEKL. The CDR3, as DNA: TGCGCCAGCAGCCAAGGGACTCATAGAAGCTACGAGCAGTACTTC. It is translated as CASSQGTHRSYEQYF.

The CDR3 loop reads CASSWMGLRDTGELFF. DNA of the CDR3: TGTGCCAGCAGTTGGATGGGGTTGAGGGACACCGGGGAGCTGTTTTTT. The chain combines TRBV28 with TRBJ2-2; D may be TRBD2 (5 bases). Germline assignment: CDR1 MDHEN and CDR2 SYDVKM. The CDR3 is 16 amino acids. Trimming took 4 bases from V and 3 from J, leaving 15 bases between them.

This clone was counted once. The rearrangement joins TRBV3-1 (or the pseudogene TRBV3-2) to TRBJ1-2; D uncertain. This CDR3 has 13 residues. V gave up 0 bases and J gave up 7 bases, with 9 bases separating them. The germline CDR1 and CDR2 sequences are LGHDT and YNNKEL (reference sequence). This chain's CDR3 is CASSQDTRSGYTF. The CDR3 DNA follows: TGTGCCAGCAGCCAAGACACACGATCTGGCTACACCTTC.

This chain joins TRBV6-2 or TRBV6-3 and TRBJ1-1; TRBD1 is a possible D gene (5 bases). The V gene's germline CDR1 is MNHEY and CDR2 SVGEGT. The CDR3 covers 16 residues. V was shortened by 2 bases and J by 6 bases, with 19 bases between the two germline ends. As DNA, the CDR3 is TGTGCCAGCAGTTACGAGGCCGGCACACAGGAACCTGAAGCTTTCTTT. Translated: CASSYEAGTQEPEAFF.

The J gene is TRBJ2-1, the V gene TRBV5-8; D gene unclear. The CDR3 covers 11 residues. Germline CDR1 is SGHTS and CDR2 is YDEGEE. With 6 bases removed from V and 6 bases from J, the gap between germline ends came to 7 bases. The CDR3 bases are TGTGCCAGCACTCCTTCCAATGAGCAGTTCTTC. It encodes CASTPSNEQFF.

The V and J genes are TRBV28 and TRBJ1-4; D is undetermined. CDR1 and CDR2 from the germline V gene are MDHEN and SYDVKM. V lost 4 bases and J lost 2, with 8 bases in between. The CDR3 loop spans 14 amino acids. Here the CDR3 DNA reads TGTGCCAGCAGTTCACCAGTTACTAATGAAAAACTGTTTTTT. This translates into CASSSPVTNEKLFF.